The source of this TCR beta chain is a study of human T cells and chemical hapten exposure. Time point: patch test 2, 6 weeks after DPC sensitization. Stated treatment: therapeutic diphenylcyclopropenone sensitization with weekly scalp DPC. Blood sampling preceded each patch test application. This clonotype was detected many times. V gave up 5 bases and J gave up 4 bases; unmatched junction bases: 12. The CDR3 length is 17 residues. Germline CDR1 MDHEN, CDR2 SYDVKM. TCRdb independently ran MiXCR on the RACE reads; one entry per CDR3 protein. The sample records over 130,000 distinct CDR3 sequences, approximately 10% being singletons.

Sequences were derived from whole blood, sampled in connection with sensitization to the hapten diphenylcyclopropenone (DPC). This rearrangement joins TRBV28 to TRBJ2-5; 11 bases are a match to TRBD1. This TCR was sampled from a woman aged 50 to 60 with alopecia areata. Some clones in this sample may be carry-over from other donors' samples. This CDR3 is CASSPKWRDRGLETQYF. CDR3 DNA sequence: TGTGCCAGCAGTCCGAAGTGGCGGGACAGGGGGTTAGAGACCCAGTACTTC.